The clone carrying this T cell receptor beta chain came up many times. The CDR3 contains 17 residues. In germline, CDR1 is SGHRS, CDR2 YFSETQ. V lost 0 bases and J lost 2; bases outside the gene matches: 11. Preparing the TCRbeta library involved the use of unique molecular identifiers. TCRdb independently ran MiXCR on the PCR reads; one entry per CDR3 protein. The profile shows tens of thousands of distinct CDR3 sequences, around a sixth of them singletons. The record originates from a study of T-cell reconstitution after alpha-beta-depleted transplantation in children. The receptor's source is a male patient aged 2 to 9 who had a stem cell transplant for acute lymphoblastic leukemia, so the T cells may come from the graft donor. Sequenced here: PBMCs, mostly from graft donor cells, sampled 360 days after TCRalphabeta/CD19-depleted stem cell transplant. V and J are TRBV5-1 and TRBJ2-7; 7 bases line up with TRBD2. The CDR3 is CASSLAPSRLAAYEQYF. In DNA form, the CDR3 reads TGCGCCAGCAGCTTGGCCCCTTCGCGGCTAGCGGCCTACGAGCAGTACTTC. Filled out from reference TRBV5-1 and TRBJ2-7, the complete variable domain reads KAGVTQTPRYLIKTRGQQVTLSCSPISGHRSVSWYQQTPGQGLQFLFEYFSETQRNKGNFPGRFSGRQFSNSRSEMNVSTLELGDSALYLCASSLAPSRLAAYEQYFGPGTRLTVT.